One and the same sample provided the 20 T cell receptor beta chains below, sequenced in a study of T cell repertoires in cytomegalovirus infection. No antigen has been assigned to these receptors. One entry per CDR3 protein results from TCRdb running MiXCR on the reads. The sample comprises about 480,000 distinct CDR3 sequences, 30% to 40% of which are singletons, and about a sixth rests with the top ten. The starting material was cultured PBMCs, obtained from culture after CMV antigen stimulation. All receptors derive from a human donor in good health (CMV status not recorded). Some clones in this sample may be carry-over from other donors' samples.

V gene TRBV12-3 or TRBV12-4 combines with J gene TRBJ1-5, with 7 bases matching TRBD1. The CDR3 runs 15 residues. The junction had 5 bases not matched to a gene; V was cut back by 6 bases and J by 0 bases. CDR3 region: CASSPQGNSNQPQHF. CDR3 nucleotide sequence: TGTGCCAGCAGCCCACAGGGGAATAGCAATCAGCCCCAGCATTTT.

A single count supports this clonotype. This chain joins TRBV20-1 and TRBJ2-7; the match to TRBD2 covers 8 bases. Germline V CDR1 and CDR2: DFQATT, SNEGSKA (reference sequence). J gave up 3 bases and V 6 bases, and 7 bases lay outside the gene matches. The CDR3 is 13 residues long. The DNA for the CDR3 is TGCAGTGCCCCGTCCAGCGGGAGCTACGAGCAGTACTTC. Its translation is CSAPSSGSYEQYF.

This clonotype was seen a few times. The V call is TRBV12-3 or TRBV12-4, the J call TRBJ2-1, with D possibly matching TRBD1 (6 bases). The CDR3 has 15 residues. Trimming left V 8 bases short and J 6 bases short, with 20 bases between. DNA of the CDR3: TGTGCCAGCTGCTACCCCGAGGGGGAGTCCAATGAGCAGTTCTTC. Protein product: CASCYPEGESNEQFF.

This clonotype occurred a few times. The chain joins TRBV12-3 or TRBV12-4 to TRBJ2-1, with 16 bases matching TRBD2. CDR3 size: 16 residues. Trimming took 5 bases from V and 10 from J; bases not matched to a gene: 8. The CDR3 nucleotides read TGTGCCAGCAGTCCCTATCAGGGACTAGCGGGAGGGGAGCAGTTCTTC. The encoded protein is CASSPYQGLAGGEQFF.

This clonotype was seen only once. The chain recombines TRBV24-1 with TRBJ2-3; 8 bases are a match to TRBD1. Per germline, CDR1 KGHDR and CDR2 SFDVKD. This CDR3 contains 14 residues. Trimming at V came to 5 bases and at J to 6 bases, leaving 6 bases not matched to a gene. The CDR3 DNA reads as TGTGCCACCAGTGGGTGGACAGGGTCCGATACGCAGTATTTT. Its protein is CATSGWTGSDTQYF.

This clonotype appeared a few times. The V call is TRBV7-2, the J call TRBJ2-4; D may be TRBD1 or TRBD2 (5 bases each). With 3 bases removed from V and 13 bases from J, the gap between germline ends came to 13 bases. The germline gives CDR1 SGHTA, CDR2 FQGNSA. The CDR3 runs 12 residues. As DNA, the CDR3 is TGTGCCAGCAGCTTGCCGGGGCCCTTCCAGTACTTC. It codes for CASSLPGPFQYF.

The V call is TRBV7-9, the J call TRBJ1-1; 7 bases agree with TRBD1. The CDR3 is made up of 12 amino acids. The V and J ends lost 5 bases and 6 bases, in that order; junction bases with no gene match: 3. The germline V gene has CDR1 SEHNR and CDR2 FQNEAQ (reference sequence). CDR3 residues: CASSEGASEAFF. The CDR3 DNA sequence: TGTGCCAGCAGCGAGGGGGCGTCTGAAGCTTTCTTT.

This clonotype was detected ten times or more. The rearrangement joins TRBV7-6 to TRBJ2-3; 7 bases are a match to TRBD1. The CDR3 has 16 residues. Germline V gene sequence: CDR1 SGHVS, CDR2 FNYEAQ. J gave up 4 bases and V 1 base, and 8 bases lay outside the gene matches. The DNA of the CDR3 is TGTGCCAGCAGCTTAGGTGGCACAGGGGTAGCAGATACGCAGTATTTT. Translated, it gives CASSLGGTGVADTQYF.

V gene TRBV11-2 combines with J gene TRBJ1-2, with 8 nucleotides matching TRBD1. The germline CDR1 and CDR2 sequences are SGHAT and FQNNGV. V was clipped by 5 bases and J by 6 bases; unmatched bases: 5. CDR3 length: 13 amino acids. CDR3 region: CASSPDRGDGYTF. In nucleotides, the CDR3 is TGTGCCAGCAGCCCCGACAGGGGCGATGGCTACACCTTC.

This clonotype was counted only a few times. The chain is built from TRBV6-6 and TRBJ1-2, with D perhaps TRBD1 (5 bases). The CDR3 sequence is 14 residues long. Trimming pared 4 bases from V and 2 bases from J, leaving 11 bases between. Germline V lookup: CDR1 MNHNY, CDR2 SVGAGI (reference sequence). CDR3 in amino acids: CASSSPRENYGYTF. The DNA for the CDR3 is TGTGCCAGCAGTTCCCCCAGGGAGAACTATGGCTACACCTTC.

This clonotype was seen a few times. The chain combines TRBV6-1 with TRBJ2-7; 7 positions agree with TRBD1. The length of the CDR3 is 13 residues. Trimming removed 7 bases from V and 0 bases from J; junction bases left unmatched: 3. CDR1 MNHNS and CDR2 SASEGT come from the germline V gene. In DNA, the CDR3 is TGTGCCAGCAACAGACAGGGCTCCTACGAGCAGTACGTC. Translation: CASNRQGSYEQYV.

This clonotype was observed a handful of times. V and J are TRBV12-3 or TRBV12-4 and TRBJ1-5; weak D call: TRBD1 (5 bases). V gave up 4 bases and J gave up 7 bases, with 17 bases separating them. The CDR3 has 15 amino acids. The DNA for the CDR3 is TGTGCCAGCAGTTCCCAGGGTGGTCTAGGGCAGCCCCAGCATTTT. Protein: CASSSQGGLGQPQHF.

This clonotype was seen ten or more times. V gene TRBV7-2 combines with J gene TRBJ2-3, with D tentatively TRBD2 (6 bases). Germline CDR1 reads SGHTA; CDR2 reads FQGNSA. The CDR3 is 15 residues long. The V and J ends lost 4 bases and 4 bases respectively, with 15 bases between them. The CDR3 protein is CASSSTLALADTQYF. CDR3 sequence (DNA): TGTGCCAGCAGCTCCACACTAGCCCTGGCAGATACGCAGTATTTT. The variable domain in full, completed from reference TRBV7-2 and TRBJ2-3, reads GAGVSQSPSNKVTEKGKDVELRCDPISGHTALYWYRQSLGQGLEFLIYFQGNSAPDKSGLPSDRFSAERTGGSVSTLTIQRTQQEDSAVYLCASSSTLALADTQYFGPGTRLTVL.

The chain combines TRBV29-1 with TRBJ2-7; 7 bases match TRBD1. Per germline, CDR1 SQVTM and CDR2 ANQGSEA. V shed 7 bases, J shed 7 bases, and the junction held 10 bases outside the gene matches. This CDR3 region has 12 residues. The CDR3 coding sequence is TGCAGCGGCTACAGGGGTCCGGGTGAGCAGTACTTC. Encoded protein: CSGYRGPGEQYF.

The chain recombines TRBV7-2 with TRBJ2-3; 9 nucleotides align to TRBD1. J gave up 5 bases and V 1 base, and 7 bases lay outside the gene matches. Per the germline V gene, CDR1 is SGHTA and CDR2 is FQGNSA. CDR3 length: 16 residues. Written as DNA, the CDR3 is TGTGCCAGCAGCTTAGACGGACAGGGGCTAGGAGATACGCAGTATTTT. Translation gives CASSLDGQGLGDTQYF.

DNA of the CDR3: TGTGCCAGCAGTCGCAGGGGGGCTGGTGGCTACACCTTC. Translation gives CASSRRGAGGYTF. V and J are TRBV27 and TRBJ1-2; 7 bases fit TRBD1. The CDR3 totals 13 residues. Germline CDR1 is MNHEY and CDR2 is SMNVEV (reference sequence). V lost 5 bases and J lost 7; bases outside the gene matches: 7.

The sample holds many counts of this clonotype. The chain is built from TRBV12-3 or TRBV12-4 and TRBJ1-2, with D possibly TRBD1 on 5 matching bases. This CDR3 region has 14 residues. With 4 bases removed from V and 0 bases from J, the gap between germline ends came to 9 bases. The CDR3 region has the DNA TGTGCCAGCAGTTCAAGAGGGGCTAACTATGGCTACACCTTC. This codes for CASSSRGANYGYTF.

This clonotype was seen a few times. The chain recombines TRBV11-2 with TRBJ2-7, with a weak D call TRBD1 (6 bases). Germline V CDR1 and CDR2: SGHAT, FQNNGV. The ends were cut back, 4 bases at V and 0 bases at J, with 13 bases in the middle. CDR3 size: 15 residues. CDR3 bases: TGTGCCAGCAGCTCCTCCCGGACAGCCTCCTACGAGCAGTACTTC. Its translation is CASSSSRTASYEQYF.

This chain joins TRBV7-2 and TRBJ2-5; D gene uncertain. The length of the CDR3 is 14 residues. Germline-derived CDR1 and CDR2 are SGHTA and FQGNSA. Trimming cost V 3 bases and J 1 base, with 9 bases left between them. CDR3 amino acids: CASSLGRGQETQYF. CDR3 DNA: TGTGCCAGCAGCTTGGGCCGCGGCCAAGAGACCCAGTACTTC.

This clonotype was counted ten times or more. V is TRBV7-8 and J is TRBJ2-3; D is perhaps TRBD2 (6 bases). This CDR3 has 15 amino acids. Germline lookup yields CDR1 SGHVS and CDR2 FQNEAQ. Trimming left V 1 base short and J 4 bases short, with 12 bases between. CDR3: CASSLDIGRADTQYF. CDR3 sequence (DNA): TGTGCCAGCAGCTTAGATATCGGGAGAGCAGATACGCAGTATTTT.